This record concerns one T cell receptor (beta chain) sequence. The target of this receptor is not known. The cohort was made up of approximately 700 healthy bone marrow donors. At the time of sampling, every cohort member was nominally healthy, though immune exposures that went unrecorded were likely present. The donor was CMV seropositive and belonged to the group of about 290 seropositive cohort members. A peripheral blood sample was collected from each donor, and TCR beta sequencing was performed on peripheral blood mononuclear cells. The Qiagen DNeasy Blood Extraction Kit was used to extract genomic DNA from the blood cell samples. From the germline V gene, CDR1 is SGHVS and CDR2 is FQNEAQ. Clipping removes 5 bases from V and 5 bases from J, with 2 as the unmatched junction base count. The CDR3 contains 12 residues, cysteine and phenylalanine counted. Only CDR3 DNA is held: 36 bases, read in frame from base 1.

This specimen belongs to a study of cytomegalovirus exposure and HLA in healthy donors (dated by TCRdb to 2016 to 2017). Looking at the study overall: In an earlier analysis of 587 of the donors, about 260 Gb of sequence data and some 100 million unique TCR beta sequences from about 179 million T cells were reported. Around 320 gigabases of sequencing data and tens of millions of unique TCR sequences were included in an early release covering 550 to 650 HLA-typed donors. Among the approximately 420 genotyped donors, around 81% belonged to the genetic ancestry cluster associated with self-reported Caucasian donors. The aim of the study was to test whether cataloging public T cell receptors could identify signatures of past pathogen exposure. The study profiled the T cell repertoires of 666 subjects by immunosequencing and related them to cytomegalovirus serostatus. Along with the roughly 670-subject first cohort, a separate validation cohort of over a hundred different subjects was used. High-throughput TCR immunosequencing, statistical association of individual TCRs with disease status, and machine learning were combined to predict cytomegalovirus infection status. In a later analysis, previously published TCR beta repertoires from several hundred donors were re-analyzed and high-resolution HLA genotyping was added so that TCR occurrence patterns could be studied. Rather than drawing on any new phenotypic data, the later analysis identified candidate immune exposures from TCR beta sequences and the way those sequences occurred across donors. In an earlier analysis of 500 to 650 of the donors, high-throughput TCR beta sequencing was used to judge whether each TCR beta V gene segment behaved as functional or pseudogenic. Donor age, sex, ethnicity and CMV serostatus were compiled together with the repertoire data. A later genetic analysis used genome-wide SNP genotypes for about 60% of the roughly 700 donors, treating that subset as a discovery cohort. All discovery cohort repertoires had been generated using a single sequencing platform. HLA typing covered class I and class II loci at four-digit resolution. The number of donors typed differed by locus, with about 629-630 for A, B, C, DRB1 and DQB1, 522 for DQA1, 600 to 610 for DPA1, and approximately 470 for DPB1. Roughly 5 DR-DQ haplotypes were handled as single units for association and clustering because linkage in the cohort was strong. On average, over 200,000 unique TCR beta nucleotide sequences were sequenced per donor among a few hundred genotyped donors of the cohort, with around 19% of those sequences being non-productive.

Summary of the overall study and its limitations: A total of fewer than 200 TCR beta chains were listed by the study as associated with cytomegalovirus. In a later analysis, the rate of TCR association differed among HLA loci, with DRB1 alleles having the most associated TCRs and HLA-C alleles having the fewest. Correlated functional status among segregating V segments might be attributable to linkage disequilibrium, but an unknown experimental factor could not be ruled out. The presence/absence analyses assumed that sequencing depth was roughly uniform across donors, and that assumption may not be true. It was suggested by the authors that the approach could potentially be generalized to other disease states and immunological phenotypes. In this cohort, only TCR beta chains were sequenced, and detectable features were limited by the absence of alpha or paired-chain data. In vitro tests confirmed that a few of the cytomegalovirus-associated TCR beta chains recognize cytomegalovirus antigens. Most TCR sequences were seen in very few donors, while some public TCRs were found in many individuals. The 87-base-pair reads could not distinguish some IMGT-functional V segments, including TRBV6-2 and TRBV6-3, so those segments were excluded. Immune exposure information for the cohort was limited to CMV serostatus. Specific HLA alleles were associated with over 15,000 TCR beta sequences at a false discovery rate of 0.05 in a later analysis. The sequencing pipeline was judged likely to have produced a cluster of highly shared sequence variants as a technical artifact. An association between a missense DCLRE1C variant and V-gene and J-gene trimming of TCR beta chains was found in a later genetic analysis and replicated in an independent cohort. HLA typing was unavailable for some donors at each locus, so association tests used only the typed subset. Broadly in line with IMGT annotations, most TCR beta V segments showed up in productive rearrangements about 87% or about 30% of the time in an earlier analysis of a few hundred of the donors. The earlier analysis of 587 of the donors excluded some 16 rarely observed V segments, including chromosome 9 orphons, because counts were too low. A further reported finding was that TCR beta sequences accurately predicted the HLA-A and HLA-B alleles for most subjects in the first cohort. Several of the top co-occurrence clusters appeared to be linked to parvovirus B19, influenza, CMV and Epstein-Barr virus, according to a later analysis. According to a later genetic analysis, donors in an Asian-associated ancestry cluster had fewer N-insertions in productive TCRs than the approximately 700-donor mean. When HLA alleles, especially DR and DQ, strongly co-occurred, TCR associations were difficult to assign to individual alleles. In both the original and validation cohorts, the classifier was reported to diagnose cytomegalovirus status with high specificity and sensitivity. According to a later analysis, most CMV-associated TCR beta chains appeared to be HLA-restricted, and the HLA associations seemed to be driven largely by CMV exposure. Compared with equally common non-associated chains, HLA-associated TCR beta chains in a later analysis were more clonally expanded and had lower generation probabilities.

Receptors were amplified or captured by the immunoSEQ multiplex PCR assay. For the multiplex PCR, a mixture combining 60 forward primers for TCR Vbeta segments and 13 reverse primers for TCR Jbeta segments was used. The CDR3 region of rearranged TCR beta genes was amplified from genomic DNA with a multiplex PCR assay. The Illumina HiSeq System was used to sequence the amplified TCR beta libraries as 87-base-pair reads. Processing in the source paper ran as follows. In a later analysis, tens of millions of unique TCR beta chains were counted across the approximately 640 repertoires, and around 10 million of these chains were shared by at least two donors. A nearest-neighbor algorithm error-corrected the raw reads and collapsed the reads into unique sequences, merging closely related sequences to remove PCR and sequencing errors. Alignment of CDR3 sequences to IMGT reference sequences was used to assign V, D and J gene segments. For a sequence to be retained, a match of at least six nucleotides was required to both a V gene segment and a J gene segment. Rearrangements were classified as productive when the CDR3 lacked stop codons and remained in frame with V and J, and all other rearrangements were classified as non-productive. Following IMGT convention, CDR3 was defined as the stretch from the second conserved V-encoded cysteine to the conserved J-encoded phenylalanine. The earlier analysis of fewer than 750 of the donors excluded sequences that lacked an unambiguous match to a single V gene segment. In an earlier analysis of more than 500 of the donors, a V segment was called functional when productive rearrangements were above 56.7%, and segregating when the standard deviation between donors exceeded 5%. A statistical classification framework was built to diagnose cytomegalovirus status from the catalog of TCR beta chain sequences. A later analysis assigned V and J genes by comparing TCR nucleotide sequences with IMGT/GENE-DB human TR gene sequences. A later analysis assigned CDR3 sequences and most-parsimonious VDJ recombination scenarios with the TCRdist pipeline. In a later analysis, each TCR beta chain was defined by its CDR3 amino acid sequence together with its V-gene family, and reads without a unique V-gene family were excluded. In a later analysis, around 600 highly shared, low-generation-probability nucleotide sequences were removed to address suspected cross-contamination and a sequencing artifact. For each public chain, a later analysis derived a clonal expansion index from normalized ranks of inferred template counts within each repertoire. In a later analysis, generation probabilities were computed using a VDJ recombination model fitted to out-of-frame rearrangements, and the results were checked against IGoR. In a later analysis, TCR-TCR, TCR-HLA and TCR-CMV co-occurrence was scored with hypergeometric tests, and a repertoire-size bias correction was applied to TCR pairs. False discovery rates were estimated in a later analysis by permuting HLA or CMV assignments 20 times. A later analysis grouped co-occurring TCRs with DBSCAN, adding TCRdist sequence similarity when clustering within HLA-allele-positive subsets. Co-occurrence clustering excluded repertoires with fewer than 30,000 or more than 120,000 public chains, plus five with anomalous nucleotide sharing. The table was pulled from immuneACCESS by TCRdb, which kept in-frame rearrangements only. Such tables lose some clones; where checked, under half of the loss comes from unresolved V genes, and the rest has no known cause. The V and J calls and clone size come from that table; D and trimming were worked out from the DNA. This sample's records show around 100,000 clones. The ten largest clones represent approximately 6.8% of the sample.

Recombination joined TRBV7-8 with TRBJ1-2; 7 central bases correspond to TRBD1. The receptor's source is a man in his forties or fifties in good health and CMV-seropositive. What was sequenced was PBMCs. Here is the DNA: TGTGCCAGCAGCCCGGGACAGTATGGCTACACCTTC. Its protein is CASSPGQYGYTF.